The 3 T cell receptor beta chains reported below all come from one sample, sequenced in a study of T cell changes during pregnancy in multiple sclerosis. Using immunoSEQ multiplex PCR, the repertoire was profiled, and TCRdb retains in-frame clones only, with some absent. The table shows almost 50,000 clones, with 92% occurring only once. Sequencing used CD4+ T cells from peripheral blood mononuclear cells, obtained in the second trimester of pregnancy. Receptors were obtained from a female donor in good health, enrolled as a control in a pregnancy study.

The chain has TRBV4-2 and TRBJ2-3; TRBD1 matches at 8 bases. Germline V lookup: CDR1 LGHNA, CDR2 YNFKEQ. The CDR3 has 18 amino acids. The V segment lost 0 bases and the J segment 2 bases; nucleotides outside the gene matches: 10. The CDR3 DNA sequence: TGTGCCAGCAGCCAAGAGGGGTTGACAGGGGTGACCACAGATACGCAGTATTTT. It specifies CASSQEGLTGVTTDTQYF.

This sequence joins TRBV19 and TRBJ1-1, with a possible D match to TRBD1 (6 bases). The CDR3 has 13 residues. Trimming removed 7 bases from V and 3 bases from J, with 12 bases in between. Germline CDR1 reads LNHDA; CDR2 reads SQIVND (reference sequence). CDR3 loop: CASKAGADTEAFF. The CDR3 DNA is TGTGCCAGTAAGGCAGGGGCGGACACTGAAGCTTTCTTT. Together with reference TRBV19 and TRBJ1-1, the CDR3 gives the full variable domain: DGGITQSPKYLFRKEGQNVTLSCEQNLNHDAMYWYRQDPGQGLRLIYYSQIVNDFQKGDIAEGYSVSREKKESFPLTVTSAQKNPTAFYLCASKAGADTEAFFGQGTRLTVV.

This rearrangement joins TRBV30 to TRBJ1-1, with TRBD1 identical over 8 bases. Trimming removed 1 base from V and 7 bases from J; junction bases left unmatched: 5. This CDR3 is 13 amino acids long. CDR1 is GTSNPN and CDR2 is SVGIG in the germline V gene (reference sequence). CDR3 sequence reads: CAWSEGTGVEAFF. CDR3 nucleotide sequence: TGTGCCTGGAGTGAGGGGACAGGAGTTGAAGCTTTCTTT.